This T cell receptor (beta chain) was captured by sequencing in a study of radiotherapy plus CTLA-4 blockade in lung cancer. Repertoires were generated with immunoSEQ multiplex PCR, while TCRdb's copy carries only in-frame clones and drops some. The sample holds roughly 100,000 clones, about 84% seen once. The CDR3 loop spans 15 amino acids. The V gene's germline CDR1 is MDHEN and CDR2 SYDVKM. Unmatched junction bases numbered 6, after V lost 5 bases and J lost 7 bases. V is TRBV28 and J is TRBJ2-1, with 12 bases that match TRBD2. The TCR sequence derives from a human donor with non-small cell lung cancer that progressed on radiotherapy plus ipilimumab. Some clones in this sample may be carry-over from other donors' samples. The material sequenced was peripheral blood, taken from a patient treated with radiotherapy plus ipilimumab. The CDR3 here is CASSELAGGSNEQFF. CDR3 nucleotide sequence: TGTGCCAGCAGTGAACTAGCGGGGGGTTCAAATGAGCAGTTCTTC. The variable domain in full, completed from reference TRBV28 and TRBJ2-1, reads DVKVTQSSRYLVKRTGEKVFLECVQDMDHENMFWYRQDPGLGLRLIYFSYDVKMKEKGDIPEGYSVSREKKERFSLILESASTNQTSMYLCASSELAGGSNEQFFGPGTRLTVL.